This T cell receptor beta chain was observed in a study of T cell changes during pregnancy in multiple sclerosis. CDR1 is SGHAT, CDR2 FQNNGV, per germline. CDR3 length equals 16 residues. The V and J ends lost 7 bases and 2 bases respectively, with 18 bases between them. Only in-frame clones appear in the TCRdb table, and some are missing; sequencing was by immunoSEQ multiplex PCR. This table has 51,000 or so clones, 93% appearing once. The specimen comprised peripheral blood, sampled in the second trimester of pregnancy. This sequence joins TRBV11-2 and TRBJ1-3, with D possibly matching TRBD1 (6 bases). The receptor was isolated from a female donor with multiple sclerosis, enrolled in a pregnancy study. As DNA, the CDR3 is TGTGCCAGCACCCCCTCGGGAGGGGGAGCTGGAAACACCATATATTTT. It encodes CASTPSGGGAGNTIYF.